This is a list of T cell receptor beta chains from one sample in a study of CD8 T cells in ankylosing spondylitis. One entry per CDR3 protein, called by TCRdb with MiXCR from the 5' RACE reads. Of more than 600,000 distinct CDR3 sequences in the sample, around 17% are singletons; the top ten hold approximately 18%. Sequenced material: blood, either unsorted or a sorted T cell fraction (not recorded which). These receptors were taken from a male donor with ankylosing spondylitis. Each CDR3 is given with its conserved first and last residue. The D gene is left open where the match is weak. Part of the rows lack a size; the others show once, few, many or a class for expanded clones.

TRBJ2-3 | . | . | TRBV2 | TGTGCCAGTCTAGGGCAGGGTAGCGATACGCAGTATTTT | CASLGQGSDTQYF
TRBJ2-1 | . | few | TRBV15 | TGTGCCACCAGCATACTAGCTTCGGGTAATGAGCAGTTCTTC | CATSILASGNEQFF
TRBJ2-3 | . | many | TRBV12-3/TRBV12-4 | TGTGCCAGCAGTTTACGGCCAGATACGCAGTATTTT | CASSLRPDTQYF
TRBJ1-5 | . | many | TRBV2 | TGTGCCAGCAGTGGGTCTAGCAATCAGCCCCAGCATTTT | CASSGSSNQPQHF
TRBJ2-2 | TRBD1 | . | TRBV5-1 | TGCGCCAGCAGCTTGGTTAGGGACAGGTTGAACACCGGGGAGCTGTTTTTT | CASSLVRDRLNTGELFF
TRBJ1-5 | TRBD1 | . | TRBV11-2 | TGTGCCAGCAGCTTAGACACAGGGGGGCTAGGCAATCAGCCCCAGCATTTT | CASSLDTGGLGNQPQHF
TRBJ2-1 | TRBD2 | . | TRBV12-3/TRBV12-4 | TGTGCCAGCAGGTCTAGCGGTAACTCCTACAATGAGCAGTTCTTC | CASRSSGNSYNEQFF
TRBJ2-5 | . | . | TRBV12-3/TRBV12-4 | TGTGCCAGCAGTTTAGTTGGGCAGGGGTCGCGAGAGACCCAGTACTTC | CASSLVGQGSRETQYF
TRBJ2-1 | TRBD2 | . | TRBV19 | TGTGCCAGTAGTCCTAGCGGCCCGAATGAGCAGTTCTTC | CASSPSGPNEQFF
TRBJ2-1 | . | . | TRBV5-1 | TGCGCCAGCAGCACGGACGAGGACTCCTACAATGAGCAGTTCTTC | CASSTDEDSYNEQFF
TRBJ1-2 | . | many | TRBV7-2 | TGTGCCAGCAGCTTATCCGTTAGCTCTCGTGGCTACACCTTC | CASSLSVSSRGYTF
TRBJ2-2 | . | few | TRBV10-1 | TGCGCCAGCAGTGCGGGAGACGGGTACACCGGGGAGCTGTTTTTT | CASSAGDGYTGELFF
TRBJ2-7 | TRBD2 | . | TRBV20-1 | TGCAGTGCTTTTAGCGGGGCTTCCTACGAGCAGTACTTC | CSAFSGASYEQYF
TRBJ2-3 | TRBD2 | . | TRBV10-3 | TGTGCCATCAGTGAGGGGTTAGCGGGAGTCACGCAGTATTTT | CAISEGLAGVTQYF
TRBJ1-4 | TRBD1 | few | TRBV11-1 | TGTGCCAGCAGCTGGGGACAGCAACCTAATGAAAAACTGTTTTTT | CASSWGQQPNEKLFF
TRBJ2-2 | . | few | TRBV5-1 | TGCGCCAGCAGCCTTGCAGCGTCCGCAGGGTCCGGGGAGCTGTTTTTT | CASSLAASAGSGELFF
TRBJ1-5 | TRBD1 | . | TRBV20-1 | TGCAGTGCTAGTCCCTCAGGGGGCGGAGGTCAGCCCCAGCATTTT | CSASPSGGGGQPQHF
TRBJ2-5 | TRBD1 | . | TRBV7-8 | TGTGCCAGCAGCCCTCGGACAGGGCAGACCCAGTACTTC | CASSPRTGQTQYF
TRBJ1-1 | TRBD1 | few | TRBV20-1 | TGCAGTGCTAGAGAAGACAGGGATTTTACTGAAGCTTTCTTT | CSAREDRDFTEAFF
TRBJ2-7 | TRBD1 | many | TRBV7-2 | TGTGCCAGCAGCTTCGGGACAGAATCCTACGAGCAGTACTTC | CASSFGTESYEQYF
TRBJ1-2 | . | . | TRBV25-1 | TGTGCCAGCAGTGAATGGTTGGGTGGCTACACCTTC | CASSEWLGGYTF
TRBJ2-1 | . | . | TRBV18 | TGTGCCAGCTCACCACATGAGGACAGTGGGGGATACAATGAGCAGTTCTTC | CASSPHEDSGGYNEQFF
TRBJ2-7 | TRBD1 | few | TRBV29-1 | TGCAGCGTTGAGGTACGGACAGGGGCTTCCTACGAGCAGTACTTC | CSVEVRTGASYEQYF
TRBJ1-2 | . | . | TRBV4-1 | TGCGCCAGCAGCCAAGATCGGGCTGGTCACCCCCAAGGTGGCTACACCTTC | CASSQDRAGHPQGGYTF
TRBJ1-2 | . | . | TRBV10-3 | TGTGCCATCAGTGAGTCCACAGCAAACTATGGCTACACCTTC | CAISESTANYGYTF
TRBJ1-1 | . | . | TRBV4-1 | TGCGCCAGCAGCCAAGATCGCCAGGCAGGGATGAACACTGAAGCTTTCTTT | CASSQDRQAGMNTEAFF
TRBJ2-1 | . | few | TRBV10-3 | TGTGCCATCAGTGACCTCCCGAACGTCAATGAGCAGTTCTTC | CAISDLPNVNEQFF
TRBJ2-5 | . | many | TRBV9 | TGTGCCAGCAGCGTAGGCACCATACCCCGGGAGACCCAGTACTTC | CASSVGTIPRETQYF
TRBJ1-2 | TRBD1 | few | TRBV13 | TGTGCCAGCAGCTACGCCCCCCGGACAGGGGGCGACTATGGCTACACCTTC | CASSYAPRTGGDYGYTF
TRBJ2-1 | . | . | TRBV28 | TGTGCCAGCAGTTTGGGGATATCAAACTCCTACAATGAGCAGTTCTTC | CASSLGISNSYNEQFF
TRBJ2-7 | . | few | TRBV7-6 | TGTGCCAGCAGCTCATACCCCTCAGGGGATAGCTCCTACGAGCAGTACTTC | CASSSYPSGDSSYEQYF
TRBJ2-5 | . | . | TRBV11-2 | TGTGCCAGCAGCTCCCCATCCGGGATCGAAGAGACCCAGTACTTC | CASSSPSGIEETQYF
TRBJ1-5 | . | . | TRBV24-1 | TGTGCCACCAGTGATTTTGGTACACGGATTTTTCGGGCCCAGCATTTT | CATSDFGTRIFRAQHF
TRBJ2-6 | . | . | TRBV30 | TGTGCCTGGACGGGAGGGGCCAACGTCCTGACTTTC | CAWTGGANVLTF
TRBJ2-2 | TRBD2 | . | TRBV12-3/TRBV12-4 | TGTGCCAGCAGAGATGACGGGAGGAAATCCGGGGAGCTGTTTTTT | CASRDDGRKSGELFF
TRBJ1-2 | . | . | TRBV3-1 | TGTGCCAGCAGCCAAGAACCCAGGGAAAACTATGGCTACACCTTC | CASSQEPRENYGYTF
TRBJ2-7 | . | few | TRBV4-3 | TGCGCCAGCAGCCAAGACCGACCGGCCTCCTACGAGCAGTACTTC | CASSQDRPASYEQYF
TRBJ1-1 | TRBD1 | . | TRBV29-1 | TGCAGCGTCCGGGACAGTGGCACTGAAGCTTTCTTT | CSVRDSGTEAFF
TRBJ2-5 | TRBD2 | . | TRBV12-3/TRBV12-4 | TGTGCCAGCAGGCGGGGGACAGAGACCCAGTACTTC | CASRRGTETQYF
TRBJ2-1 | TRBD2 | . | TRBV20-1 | TGCAGTGCTAAAGGGGGGGCGGGGGGCTCCTACAATGAGCAGTTCTTC | CSAKGGAGGSYNEQFF
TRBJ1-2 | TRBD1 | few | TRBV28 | TGTGCCAGCAGTTCAGAGCTACAGGGGGCAGCTAACTATGGCTACACCTTC | CASSSELQGAANYGYTF
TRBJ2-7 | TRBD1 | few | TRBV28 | TGTGCCACCGGACAGGGGGCGTACGAGCAGTACTTC | CATGQGAYEQYF
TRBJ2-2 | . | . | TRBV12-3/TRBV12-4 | TGTGCCTGCAGTTTGGGTCTATCAGGGGTCGCGAACACCGGGGAGCTGTTTTTT | CACSLGLSGVANTGELFF
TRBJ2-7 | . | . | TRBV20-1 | TGCAGTGCTAGAGATCTGGACGTAAGCTCCTACGAGCAGTACTTC | CSARDLDVSSYEQYF
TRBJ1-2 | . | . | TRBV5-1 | TGCGCCAGCAGCTTTATGGAAGGGGTTGGCTACACCTTC | CASSFMEGVGYTF
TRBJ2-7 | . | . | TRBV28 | TGTGCCAGCAGTCAAGTCCAATTTCCCTACGAGCAGTACTTC | CASSQVQFPYEQYF
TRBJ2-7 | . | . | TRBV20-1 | TGCAGTGCTAGGGATACCCAGAGGGAGGCAAGCTACGAGCAGTACTTC | CSARDTQREASYEQYF
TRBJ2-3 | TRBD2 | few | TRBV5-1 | TGCGCCAGCAGACTCCTAGCGGGGGACACAGATACGCAGTATTTT | CASRLLAGDTDTQYF
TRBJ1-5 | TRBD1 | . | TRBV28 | TGTGCCAGCAGTTCCGGGAAGGACAGGAGTAATCAGCCCCAGCATTTT | CASSSGKDRSNQPQHF
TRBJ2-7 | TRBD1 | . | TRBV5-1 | TGCGCCAGCAGCTTGGGCCCAGGGGGCACCTACGAGCAGTACTTC | CASSLGPGGTYEQYF
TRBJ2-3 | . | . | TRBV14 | TGTGCCAGCAGCCAAGGAGGGGCAGGCGGGGCGGGTACGCAGTATTTT | CASSQGGAGGAGTQYF
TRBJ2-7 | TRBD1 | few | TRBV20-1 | TGCAGTGCTAGGGTGGGATGGCTGAGGGGGCCCTACGAGCAGTACTTC | CSARVGWLRGPYEQYF
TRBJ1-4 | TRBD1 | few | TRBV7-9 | TGTGCCAGCAGCTCCCAGGTGGACAGGGGTGGCGAAAAACTGTTTTTT | CASSSQVDRGGEKLFF
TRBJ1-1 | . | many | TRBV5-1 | TGCGCCAGCAGCTTGACAGGTTTGAACACTGAAGCTTTCTTT | CASSLTGLNTEAFF